Below, 11 T cell receptor beta chains from the same sample are listed, as sequenced in a study of T cell responses to AZD1222 COVID-19 vaccine. The protocol was immunoSEQ multiplex PCR, while the TCRdb copy is restricted to in-frame clones and leaves out a portion. The sample lists about 160,000 clones, about 91% occurring once. This sample comprised peripheral blood, obtained on day 0 of MenACWY control vaccination. The source is an adult in good health.

This chain links TRBV20-1 with TRBJ2-7, with a possible D match to TRBD1 (6 bases). Trimming took 3 bases from V and 1 from J, leaving 10 bases between them. The germline gives CDR1 DFQATT, CDR2 SNEGSKA (reference sequence). This CDR3 has 13 amino acids. CDR3 amino acids: CSASGGGSYEQYF. Here the CDR3 DNA reads TGCAGTGCTAGTGGGGGCGGTTCCTACGAGCAGTACTTC.

The rearrangement joins TRBV30 to TRBJ1-4; D perhaps matches TRBD1 (6 bases). This CDR3 comprises 13 residues. Deletions cut 3 bases from V and 6 bases from J, with 11 bases between. Per germline, CDR1 GTSNPN and CDR2 SVGIG (reference sequence). The CDR3 nucleotides are TGTGCCTGGAGGGGTGGGGGGCATGAAAAACTGTTTTTT. It specifies CAWRGGGHEKLFF.

The sample holds a few counts of this clone. V is TRBV19 and J is TRBJ1-3; D is ambiguous. Trimming pared 3 bases from V and 4 bases from J, leaving 1 base between. The CDR3 spans 11 residues. Germline CDR1 and CDR2: LNHDA and SQIVND (reference sequence). CDR3 bases: TGTGCCAGTAGTATCGGAAACACCATATATTTT. As protein: CASSIGNTIYF.

The rearrangement joins TRBV28 to TRBJ2-7; D call uncertain. Trimming pared 8 bases from V and 5 bases from J, leaving 16 bases between. The CDR3 contains 13 residues. The germline CDR1 and CDR2 sequences are MDHEN and SYDVKM. The CDR3 bases are TGTGCCAGCGGAAACCCGACCCTCCACGAGCAGTACTTC. Amino acid sequence: CASGNPTLHEQYF.

This chain joins TRBV28 and TRBJ1-6; D call uncertain. Germline CDR1 MDHEN, CDR2 SYDVKM. V shed 6 bases and J shed 10 bases, with 13 bases lying between them. The CDR3 is 13 residues long. The CDR3 sequence is CASRRWEGSPLHF. For the CDR3, the DNA is TGTGCCAGCAGGCGGTGGGAAGGATCACCCCTCCACTTT.

The chain links TRBV27 to TRBJ1-1; D is ambiguous. CDR3 size: 13 residues. The ends were cut back, 3 bases at V and 1 base at J, with 6 bases in the middle. Looked up from germline, CDR1 is MNHEY and CDR2 is SMNVEV (reference sequence). The CDR3 nucleotides read TGTGCCAGCAGTTTCGCCCCGAACACTGAAGCTTTCTTT. As protein: CASSFAPNTEAFF.

The rearrangement uses TRBV9 and TRBJ2-3, with D possibly being TRBD2 (5 bases). The CDR3 is 17 amino acids. V lost 4 bases to trimming and J lost 2 bases, with 20 bases between them. The germline V gene has CDR1 SGDLS and CDR2 YYNGEE. This CDR3 reads CASSLTGRAANTDTQYF. CDR3 coding DNA: TGTGCCAGCAGCCTTACCGGGCGGGCTGCGAACACAGATACGCAGTATTTT.

The J gene is TRBJ2-7, the V gene TRBV19, with D possibly matching TRBD1 (5 bases). Trimming cost V 1 base and J 2 bases, with 9 bases left between them. The V gene's germline CDR1 is LNHDA and CDR2 SQIVND (reference sequence). The length of the CDR3 is 14 residues. In DNA, the CDR3 is TGTGCCAGTAGTATAGGGGGCCAAGCCTACGAGCAGTACTTC. Protein product: CASSIGGQAYEQYF.

V and J are TRBV19 and TRBJ1-2; 9 nucleotides line up with TRBD1. The CDR3 has 13 residues. V was pared by 4 bases and J by 4 bases, with 1 base of the junction left unmatched. CDR1 and CDR2 from the germline V gene are LNHDA and SQIVND (reference sequence). CDR3 protein: CASSKGQGYGYTF. CDR3 in DNA: TGTGCCAGTAGTAAGGGACAGGGCTATGGCTACACCTTC.

CDR3 DNA: TGTGCCAGCAGCTTGGTGGCGGGGGGGCGTAGGGGAGAGACCCAGTACTTC. Its translation: CASSLVAGGRRGETQYF. This chain links TRBV5-4 with TRBJ2-5; 9 nucleotides align to TRBD2. The junction had 10 bases not matched to a gene; V was cut back by 0 bases and J by 4 bases. CDR1 is SGHNT, CDR2 YYREEE, per germline (reference sequence). This CDR3 is 17 amino acids long.

In DNA form, the CDR3 reads TGTGCCAGCCATACTGACCCCGAGGGAAAACTGTTTTTT. Protein: CASHTDPEGKLFF. The chain uses TRBV28 and TRBJ1-4; D is unclear. V gave up 8 bases and J gave up 10 bases, with 17 bases separating them. The CDR3 has 13 amino acids. The germline CDR1 and CDR2 sequences are MDHEN and SYDVKM.